This T cell receptor beta chain derives from a study of cytomegalovirus exposure and HLA in healthy donors. This CDR3 is built from 16 residues. Between the trimmed V and J ends, which lost 4 bases and 2 bases, there was a span of 19 bases. Germline V gene data show CDR1 as SGHNT and CDR2 as YYREEE (reference sequence). About this clone: Its antigen is not identified.

Study-level points and caveats: There were 150 to 200 TCR beta chains listed as cytomegalovirus-associated. A few V segments could not be told apart, such as TRBV6-2 and TRBV6-3, and were left out. Presence/absence results assume similar sequencing depth per donor, which may not hold.

As for the donors, each was a healthy bone marrow donor. The PCR made use of 60 Vbeta and 13 Jbeta primers. Produced via immunoSEQ multiplex PCR; TCRdb's table is partial and in-frame only. Here the sample spans 180,000 or so clones, approximately 81% being singletons. This TCR was sampled from a woman between 45 and 65 years old in good health and CMV-seronegative. The gene calls are TRBV5-4 and TRBJ2-7; TRBD2 is a possible D gene (7 bases). Material for sequencing was PBMCs. CDR3 residues: CASSPMGGGHPYEQYF. Written as DNA, the CDR3 is TGTGCCAGCAGCCCTATGGGCGGGGGCCACCCCTACGAGCAGTACTTC.